The text below deals with one TCR beta chain. Only in-frame clones appear in the TCRdb table, and some are missing; sequencing was by immunoSEQ multiplex PCR. In the table there are about 140,000 clones, approximately 90% of which are singletons. This CDR3 contains 14 residues. CDR1 is SGHKS, CDR2 YYEKEE, per germline (reference sequence). Trimming stripped 4 bases from V and 4 bases from J, with 11 bases between. The sample originates from a study of blood T cell repertoires in COVID-19. Input material: peripheral blood. The source is a woman aged 55-75 years with active COVID-19. This chain connects TRBV5-5 to TRBJ1-4, with D possibly TRBD1 on 5 matching bases. CDR3 sequence: CASSSRQINEKLFF. CDR3 DNA sequence: TGTGCCAGCAGCAGCCGACAGATTAATGAAAAACTGTTTTTT.